This T cell receptor beta chain was observed in a study of memory B cells and T cells in multiple sclerosis. Study outcomes and limitations: Compartments had unequal clone-set sizes, affecting shared clonotype counts.

Germline V gene sequence: CDR1 SNHLY, CDR2 FYNNEI. This CDR3 has 13 amino acids. The ends were cut back, 5 bases at V and 7 bases at J, with 13 bases in the middle. Libraries were prepared by immunoSEQ multiplex PCR; TCRdb keeps only in-frame clonotypes and omits some of them. The sample includes 15,000 or so clones, around 63% seen only once; the top ten take roughly 2.2%. A word on this clone: The antigen is not known.

Sequenced sample: memory (CD45RO+) CD4+ T cells from blood. The sequence was collected from a human donor with multiple sclerosis. The chain has TRBV2 and TRBJ2-3, with unresolved D. In DNA, the CDR3 is TGTGCCAGCAGTCCAACTAACGGTCATACGCAGTATTTT. This encodes CASSPTNGHTQYF. Full variable domain (outside the CDR3, taken from reference TRBV2 and TRBJ2-3): EPEVTQTPSHQVTQMGQEVILRCVPISNHLYFYWYRQILGQKVEFLVSFYNNEISEKSEIFDDQFSVERPDGSNFTLKIRSTKLEDSAMYFCASSPTNGHTQYFGPGTRLTVL.